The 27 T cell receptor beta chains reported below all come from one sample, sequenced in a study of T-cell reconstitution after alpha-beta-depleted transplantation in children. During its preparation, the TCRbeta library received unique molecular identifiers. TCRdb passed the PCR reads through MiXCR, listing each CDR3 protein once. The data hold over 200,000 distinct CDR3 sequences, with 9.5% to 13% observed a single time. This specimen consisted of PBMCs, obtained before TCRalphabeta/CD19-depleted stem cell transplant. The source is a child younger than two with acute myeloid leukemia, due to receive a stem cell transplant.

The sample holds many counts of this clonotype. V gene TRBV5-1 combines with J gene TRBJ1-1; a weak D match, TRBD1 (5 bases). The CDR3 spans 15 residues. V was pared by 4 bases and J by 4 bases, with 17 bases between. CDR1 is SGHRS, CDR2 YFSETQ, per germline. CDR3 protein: CASSTGTAQVTEAFF. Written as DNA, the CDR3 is TGCGCCAGCAGCACTGGGACGGCCCAGGTCACTGAAGCTTTCTTT.

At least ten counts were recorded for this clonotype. In nucleotides, the CDR3 is TGTGCCAGCAGCAGCGTTACAGGGAGCACTGAAGCTTTCTTT. This encodes CASSSVTGSTEAFF. V and J are TRBV9 and TRBJ1-1; D is possibly TRBD1 (6 bases). From germline, CDR1 is SGDLS and CDR2 YYNGEE. The CDR3 sequence is 14 residues long. V gave up 4 bases and J gave up 4 bases, with 14 bases separating them.

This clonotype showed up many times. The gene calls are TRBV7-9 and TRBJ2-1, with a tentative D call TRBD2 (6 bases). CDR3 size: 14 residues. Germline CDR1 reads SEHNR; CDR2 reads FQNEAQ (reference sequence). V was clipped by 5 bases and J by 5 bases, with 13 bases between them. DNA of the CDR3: TGTGCCAGCAGCCTCCGGGACTTTCACAATGAGCAGTTCTTC. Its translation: CASSLRDFHNEQFF.

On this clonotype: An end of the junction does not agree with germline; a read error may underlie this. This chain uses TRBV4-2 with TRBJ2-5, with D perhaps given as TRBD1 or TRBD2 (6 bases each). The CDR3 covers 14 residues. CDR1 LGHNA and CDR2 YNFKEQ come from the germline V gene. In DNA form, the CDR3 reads TGTGTCAGCAGCCCCGGAGGGGGGCAAGAGACCCAGTACTTC. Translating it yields CVSSPGGGQETQYF.

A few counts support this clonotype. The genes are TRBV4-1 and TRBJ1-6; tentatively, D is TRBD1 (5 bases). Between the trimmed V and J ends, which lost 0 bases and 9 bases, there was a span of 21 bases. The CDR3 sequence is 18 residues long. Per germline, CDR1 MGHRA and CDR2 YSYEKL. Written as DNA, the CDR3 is TGCGCCAGCAGCCAAGATCATCTGTCACAGGTCAAGGGTTCACCCCTCCACTTT. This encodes CASSQDHLSQVKGSPLHF.

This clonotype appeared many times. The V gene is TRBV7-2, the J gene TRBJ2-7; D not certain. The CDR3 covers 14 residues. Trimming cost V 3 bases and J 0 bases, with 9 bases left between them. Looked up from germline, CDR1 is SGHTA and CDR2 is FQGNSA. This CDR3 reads CASSFYGSSYEQYF. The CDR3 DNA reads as TGTGCCAGCAGCTTCTACGGCAGCTCCTACGAGCAGTACTTC.

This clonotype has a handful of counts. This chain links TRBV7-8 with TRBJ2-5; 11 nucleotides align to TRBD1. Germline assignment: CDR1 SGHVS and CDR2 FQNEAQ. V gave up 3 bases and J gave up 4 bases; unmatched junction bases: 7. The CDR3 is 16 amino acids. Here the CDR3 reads CASSFLGQGARETQYF. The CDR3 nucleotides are TGTGCCAGCAGCTTCCTCGGACAGGGGGCTAGAGAGACCCAGTACTTC.

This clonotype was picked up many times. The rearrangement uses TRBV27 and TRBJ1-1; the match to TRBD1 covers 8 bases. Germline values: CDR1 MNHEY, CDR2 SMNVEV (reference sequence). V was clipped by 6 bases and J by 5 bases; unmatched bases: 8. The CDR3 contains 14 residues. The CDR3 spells CASRLQGASTEAFF. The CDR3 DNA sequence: TGTGCCAGCAGATTGCAGGGGGCAAGTACTGAAGCTTTCTTT.

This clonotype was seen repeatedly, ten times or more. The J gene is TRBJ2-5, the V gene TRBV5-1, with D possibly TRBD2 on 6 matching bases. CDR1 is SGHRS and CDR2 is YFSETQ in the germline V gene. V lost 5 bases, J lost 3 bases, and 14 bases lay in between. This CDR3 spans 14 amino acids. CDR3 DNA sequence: TGCGCCAGCAGTATAGACGGGGGAAAAGAGACCCAGTACTTC. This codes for CASSIDGGKETQYF.

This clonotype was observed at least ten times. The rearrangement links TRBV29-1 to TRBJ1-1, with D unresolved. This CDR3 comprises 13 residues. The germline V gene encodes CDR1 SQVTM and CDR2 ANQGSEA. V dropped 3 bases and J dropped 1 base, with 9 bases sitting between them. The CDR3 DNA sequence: TGCAGCGTTGAGGACGGGCCGAACACTGAAGCTTTCTTT. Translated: CSVEDGPNTEAFF.

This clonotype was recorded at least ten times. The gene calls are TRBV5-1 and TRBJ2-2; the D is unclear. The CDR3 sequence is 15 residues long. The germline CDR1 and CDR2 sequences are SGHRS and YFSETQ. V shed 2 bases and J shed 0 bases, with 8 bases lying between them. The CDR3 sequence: CASSFGDANTGELFF. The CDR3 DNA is TGCGCCAGCAGCTTTGGCGACGCGAACACCGGGGAGCTGTTTTTT.

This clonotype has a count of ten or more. The DNA for the CDR3 is TGTGCCAGCAGCTTGGGGGAATACACCGGGGAGCTGTTTTTT. As protein: CASSLGEYTGELFF. The rearrangement links TRBV5-6 to TRBJ2-2; D is uncertain. Germline assignment: CDR1 SGHDT and CDR2 YYEEEE. V dropped 0 bases and J dropped 3 bases, with 6 bases sitting between them. There are 14 residues in the CDR3. Drawing the rest from reference TRBV5-6 and TRBJ2-2, the complete variable domain is DAGVTQSPTHLIKTRGQQVTLRCSPKSGHDTVSWYQQALGQGPQFIFQYYEEEERQRGNFPDRFSGHQFPNYSSELNVNALLLGDSALYLCASSLGEYTGELFFGEGSRLTVL.

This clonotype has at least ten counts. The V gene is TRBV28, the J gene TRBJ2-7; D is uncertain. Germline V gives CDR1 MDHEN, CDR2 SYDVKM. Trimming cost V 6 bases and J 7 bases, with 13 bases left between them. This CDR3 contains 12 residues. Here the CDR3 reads CASRSRYWEQYF. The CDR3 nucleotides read TGTGCCAGCAGGTCGCGGTACTGGGAGCAGTACTTC.

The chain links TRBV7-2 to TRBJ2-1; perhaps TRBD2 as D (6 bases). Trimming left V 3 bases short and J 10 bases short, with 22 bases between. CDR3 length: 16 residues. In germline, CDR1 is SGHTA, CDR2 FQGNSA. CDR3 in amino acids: CASSFVRRLVLLEQFF. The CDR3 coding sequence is TGTGCCAGCAGCTTCGTACGACGACTAGTCCTTCTCGAGCAGTTCTTC. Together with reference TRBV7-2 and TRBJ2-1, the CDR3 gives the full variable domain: GAGVSQSPSNKVTEKGKDVELRCDPISGHTALYWYRQSLGQGLEFLIYFQGNSAPDKSGLPSDRFSAERTGGSVSTLTIQRTQQEDSAVYLCASSFVRRLVLLEQFFGPGTRLTVL.

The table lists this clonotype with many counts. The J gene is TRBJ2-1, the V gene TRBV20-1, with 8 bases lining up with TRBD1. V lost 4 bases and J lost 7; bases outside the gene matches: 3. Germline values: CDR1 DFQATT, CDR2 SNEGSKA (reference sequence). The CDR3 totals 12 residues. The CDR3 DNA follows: TGCAGTGCTACAAGGACAGGGAATGAGCAGTTCTTC. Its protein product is CSATRTGNEQFF.

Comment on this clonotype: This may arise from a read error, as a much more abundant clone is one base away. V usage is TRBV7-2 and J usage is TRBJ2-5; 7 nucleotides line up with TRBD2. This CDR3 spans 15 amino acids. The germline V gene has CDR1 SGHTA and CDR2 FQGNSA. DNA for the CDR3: TGTGTCAGCAGCTTAGTTGCGGGAGTGAGGGAGACCCAGTACTTC. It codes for CVSSLVAGVRETQYF.

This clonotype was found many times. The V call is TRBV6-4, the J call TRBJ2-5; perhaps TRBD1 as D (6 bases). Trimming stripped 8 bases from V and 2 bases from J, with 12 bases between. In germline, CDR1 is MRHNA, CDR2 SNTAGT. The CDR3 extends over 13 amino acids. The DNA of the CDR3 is TGTGCCAGCTCAAGGACAGAACAAGAGACCCAGTACTTC. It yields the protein CASSRTEQETQYF.

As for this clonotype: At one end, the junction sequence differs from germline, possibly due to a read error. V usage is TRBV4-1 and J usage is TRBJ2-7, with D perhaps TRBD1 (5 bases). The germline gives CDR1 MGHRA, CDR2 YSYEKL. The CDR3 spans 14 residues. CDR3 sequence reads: CTSSQGDSSYKQYF. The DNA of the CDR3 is TGCACCAGCAGCCAAGGCGACAGCTCCTACAAGCAGTACTTC.

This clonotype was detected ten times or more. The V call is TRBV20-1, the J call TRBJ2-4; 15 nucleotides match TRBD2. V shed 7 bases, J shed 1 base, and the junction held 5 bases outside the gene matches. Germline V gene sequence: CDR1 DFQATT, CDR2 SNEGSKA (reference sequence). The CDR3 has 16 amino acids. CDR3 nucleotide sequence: TGCAGTGTCGGGACTAGCGGGAGGACTGCCAAAAACATTCAGTACTTC. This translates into CSVGTSGRTAKNIQYF.

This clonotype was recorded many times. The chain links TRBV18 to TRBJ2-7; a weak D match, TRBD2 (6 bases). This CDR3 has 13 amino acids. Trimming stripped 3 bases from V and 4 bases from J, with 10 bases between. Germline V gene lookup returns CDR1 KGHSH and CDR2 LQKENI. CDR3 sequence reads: CASSPTGSYEQYF. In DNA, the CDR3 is TGTGCCAGCTCACCGACCGGGAGTTACGAGCAGTACTTC.

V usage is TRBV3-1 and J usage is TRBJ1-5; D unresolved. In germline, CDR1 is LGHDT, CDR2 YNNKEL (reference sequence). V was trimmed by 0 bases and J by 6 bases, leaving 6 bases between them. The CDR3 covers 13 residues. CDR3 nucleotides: TGTGCCAGCAGCCAAGACAGAGTTCAGCCCCAGCATTTT. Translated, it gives CASSQDRVQPQHF.

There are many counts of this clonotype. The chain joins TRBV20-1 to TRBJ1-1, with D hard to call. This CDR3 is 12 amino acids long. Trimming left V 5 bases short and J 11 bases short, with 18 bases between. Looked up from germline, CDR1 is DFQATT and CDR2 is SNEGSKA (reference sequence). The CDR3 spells CSAPSDIGLAFF. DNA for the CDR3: TGCAGTGCTCCCTCCGATATCGGTTTGGCTTTCTTT.

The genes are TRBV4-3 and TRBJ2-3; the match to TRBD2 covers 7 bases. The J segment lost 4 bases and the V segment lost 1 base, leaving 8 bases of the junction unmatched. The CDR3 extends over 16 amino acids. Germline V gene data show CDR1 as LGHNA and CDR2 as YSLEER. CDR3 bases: TGCGCCAGCAGCCAAGGCTGGAGACTAGCACCAGATACGCAGTATTTT. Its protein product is CASSQGWRLAPDTQYF.

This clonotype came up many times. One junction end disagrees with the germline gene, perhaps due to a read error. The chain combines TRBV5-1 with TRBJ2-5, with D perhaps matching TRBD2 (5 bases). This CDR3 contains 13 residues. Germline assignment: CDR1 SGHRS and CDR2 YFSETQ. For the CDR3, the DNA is TGTGCCAGCAGCTTAGCGTCCGGAGAGACCCAGTACTTC. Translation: CASSLASGETQYF.

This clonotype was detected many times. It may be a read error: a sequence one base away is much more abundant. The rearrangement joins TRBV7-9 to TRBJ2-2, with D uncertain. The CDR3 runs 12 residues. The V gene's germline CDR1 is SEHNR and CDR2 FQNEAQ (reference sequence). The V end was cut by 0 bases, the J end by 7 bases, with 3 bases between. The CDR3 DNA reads TGTGCCAGCAGCTTAGCGTTCGGGGAGCTGTTTTTT. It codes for CASSLAFGELFF.

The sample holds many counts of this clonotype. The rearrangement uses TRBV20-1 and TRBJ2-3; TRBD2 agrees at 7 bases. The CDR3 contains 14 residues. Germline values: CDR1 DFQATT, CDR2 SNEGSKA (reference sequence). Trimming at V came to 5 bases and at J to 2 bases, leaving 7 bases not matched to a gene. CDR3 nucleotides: TGCAGTGCTGTTAGCGGGTTGGACACAGATACGCAGTATTTT. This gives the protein CSAVSGLDTDTQYF.

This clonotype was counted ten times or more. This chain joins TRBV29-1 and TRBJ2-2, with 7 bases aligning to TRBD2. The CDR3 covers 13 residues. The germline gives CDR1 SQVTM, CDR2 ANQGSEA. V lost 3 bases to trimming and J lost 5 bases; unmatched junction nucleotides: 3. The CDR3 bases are TGCAGCGTTGAGCTAGCGGAGACCGGGGAGCTGTTTTTT. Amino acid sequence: CSVELAETGELFF.